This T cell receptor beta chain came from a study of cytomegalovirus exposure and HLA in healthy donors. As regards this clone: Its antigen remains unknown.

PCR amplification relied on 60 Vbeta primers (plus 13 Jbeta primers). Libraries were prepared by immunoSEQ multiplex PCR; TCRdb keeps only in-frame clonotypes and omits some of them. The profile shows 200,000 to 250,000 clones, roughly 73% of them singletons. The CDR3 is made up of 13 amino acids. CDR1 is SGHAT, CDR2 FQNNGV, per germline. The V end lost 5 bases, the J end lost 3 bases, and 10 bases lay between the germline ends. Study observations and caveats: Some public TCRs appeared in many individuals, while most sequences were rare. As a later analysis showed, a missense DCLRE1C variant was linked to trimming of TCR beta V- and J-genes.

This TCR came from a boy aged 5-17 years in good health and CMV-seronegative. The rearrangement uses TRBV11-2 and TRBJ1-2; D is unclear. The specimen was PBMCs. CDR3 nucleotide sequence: TGTGCCAGCAGCCCACAGAGTTACTATGGCTACACCTTC. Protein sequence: CASSPQSYYGYTF. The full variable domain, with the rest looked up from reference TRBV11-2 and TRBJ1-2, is EAGVAQSPRYKIIEKRQSVAFWCNPISGHATLYWYQQILGQGPKLLIQFQNNGVVDDSQLPKDRFSAERLKGVDSTLKIQPAKLEDSAVYLCASSPQSYYGYTFGSGTRLTVV.